Presented here are 23 T cell receptor beta chains from one specimen sequenced in a study of shared clonotypes between healthy human individuals. CD45RO negativity and positive selection for CCR7 defined naive CD8 cells, a population that excluded terminally differentiated effector memory CD45RA+ cells. The protocol was immunoSEQ multiplex PCR, while the TCRdb copy is restricted to in-frame clones and leaves out a portion. The table has about 2 million clones, roughly 94% seen once; the top ten hold 1% to 1.3%. Sequencing was performed on naive CD8+ T cells sorted from blood. Receptor source: a man aged 18-30 years in good health.

The rearrangement joins TRBV19 to TRBJ2-7, with 9 nucleotides matching TRBD1. Germline V CDR1 and CDR2: LNHDA, SQIVND (reference sequence). The V segment lost 5 bases and the J segment 3 bases; nucleotides outside the gene matches: 5. The CDR3 is 14 amino acids. The CDR3: CASSPGTGYYEQYF. CDR3 coding DNA: TGTGCCAGTAGTCCCGGGACAGGGTACTACGAGCAGTACTTC. The variable domain in full, with the rest retrieved from reference TRBV19 and TRBJ2-7, is DGGITQSPKYLFRKEGQNVTLSCEQNLNHDAMYWYRQDPGQGLRLIYYSQIVNDFQKGDIAEGYSVSREKKESFPLTVTSAQKNPTAFYLCASSPGTGYYEQYFGPGTRLTVT.

The CDR3: CASSFLPRERTNTGELFF. The DNA of the CDR3 is TGTGCCAGCAGTTTTCTCCCACGGGAGCGGACGAACACCGGGGAGCTGTTTTTT. This chain links TRBV27 with TRBJ2-2; D may be TRBD2 (6 bases). Trimming shortened V by 3 bases and J by 0 bases, and 17 bases separated the two germline ends. The V gene's germline CDR1 is MNHEY and CDR2 SMNVEV (reference sequence). The CDR3 runs to 18 residues.

This chain links TRBV4-1 with TRBJ2-3; 11 bases are a match to TRBD2. Unmatched junction bases numbered 0, after V lost 4 bases and J lost 6 bases. Germline V gives CDR1 MGHRA, CDR2 YSYEKL. The CDR3 spans 13 residues. CDR3 in DNA: TGCGCCAGCAGCCTAGCGGGAGGGGATACGCAGTATTTT. Translated, it gives CASSLAGGDTQYF.

The chain is built from TRBV2 and TRBJ2-7; no firm D call. The germline CDR1 and CDR2 sequences are SNHLY and FYNNEI. V lost 4 bases, J lost 7 bases, and 20 bases lay in between. This CDR3 comprises 15 residues. The CDR3 DNA sequence: TGTGCCAGCAGTGGAAATCTAGTTCCGTCTAGTGAGCAGTACTTC. The encoded protein is CASSGNLVPSSEQYF. Using reference TRBV2 and TRBJ2-7 for the parts outside the CDR3, the full variable domain is EPEVTQTPSHQVTQMGQEVILRCVPISNHLYFYWYRQILGQKVEFLVSFYNNEISEKSEIFDDQFSVERPDGSNFTLKIRSTKLEDSAMYFCASSGNLVPSSEQYFGPGTRLTVT.

The chain couples TRBV28 to TRBJ1-1; no clear D. Per the germline V gene, CDR1 is MDHEN and CDR2 is SYDVKM. V was cut by 5 bases and J by 6 bases, with 19 bases left in between. The CDR3 extends over 15 amino acids. DNA of the CDR3: TGTGCCAGCAGTCCCTTTGAGGGTCAGTCAGCTGAAGCTTTCTTT. It encodes CASSPFEGQSAEAFF.

This rearrangement joins TRBV15 to TRBJ1-4; D gene ambiguous. The ends were cut back, 5 bases at V and 3 bases at J, with 13 bases in the middle. The CDR3 has 15 amino acids. CDR1 is LNHNV, CDR2 YYDKDF, per germline (reference sequence). CDR3 residues: CATSLSPKPNEKLFF. CDR3 in DNA: TGTGCCACCAGCCTGTCTCCGAAGCCTAATGAAAAACTGTTTTTT.

J is TRBJ2-7 and V is TRBV5-1, with 7 bases aligning to TRBD2. This CDR3 comprises 13 residues. The trim removed 4 bases at V and 3 bases at J, leaving 4 bases unmatched. The germline V gene has CDR1 SGHRS and CDR2 YFSETQ. CDR3 in DNA: TGCGCCAGCAGCACGACGGGGGGCTACGAGCAGTACTTC. Translated: CASSTTGGYEQYF.

This chain connects TRBV6-4 to TRBJ2-4, with 12 nucleotides matching TRBD2. This CDR3 has 21 amino acids. CDR1 and CDR2 from the germline V gene are MRHNA and SNTAGT. V shed 0 bases, J shed 3 bases, and the junction held 15 bases outside the gene matches. In DNA, the CDR3 is TGTGCCAGCAGTGACTCAGGGGTCCTAGCGGGAGGGCGTTTTGTCAAAAACATTCAGTACTTC. Residues: CASSDSGVLAGGRFVKNIQYF.

V and J are TRBV6-1 and TRBJ2-7; D remains ambiguous. Deletions cut 3 bases from V and 3 bases from J, with 6 bases between. The CDR3 runs 12 residues. Looked up from germline, CDR1 is MNHNS and CDR2 is SASEGT. The CDR3 sequence: CASSDRIYEQYF. The CDR3 nucleotides read TGTGCCAGCAGTGACCGTATCTACGAGCAGTACTTC.

This chain joins TRBV13 and TRBJ1-6, with TRBD1 identical over 9 bases. Looked up from germline, CDR1 is PRHDT and CDR2 is FYEKMQ (reference sequence). Germline trimming cut 0 bases from V and 14 bases from J; bases unmatched to any gene: 8. CDR3 length equals 15 residues. Here the CDR3 reads CASSLGGQGDSALHF. In DNA form, the CDR3 reads TGTGCCAGCAGCTTAGGGGGACAGGGTGACTCGGCCCTCCACTTT.

The V call is TRBV30, the J call TRBJ1-6, with no clear D. There are 14 residues in the CDR3. The ends were cut back, 1 base at V and 10 bases at J, with 14 bases in the middle. Germline loops: CDR1 GTSNPN, CDR2 SVGIG (reference sequence). The CDR3 DNA sequence: TGTGCCTGGAGTGCAGGAGCCTCCGGGTCACCCCTCCACTTT. Its translation is CAWSAGASGSPLHF. The whole variable domain, filled in from reference TRBV30 and TRBJ1-6, reads SQTIHQWPATLVQPVGSPLSLECTVEGTSNPNLYWYRQAAGRGLQLLFYSVGIGQISSEVPQNLSASRPQDRQFILSSKKLLLSDSGFYLCAWSAGASGSPLHFGNGTRLTVT.

CDR3 coding DNA: TGTGCCAGCACTAGGACAGGGGAAAGTTACGAGCAGTACTTC. This translates into CASTRTGESYEQYF. The chain employs TRBV6-1 and TRBJ2-7, with 9 positions matching TRBD1. This CDR3 region has 14 residues. V lost 7 bases, J lost 4 bases, and 8 bases stayed unmatched. Germline V CDR1 and CDR2: MNHNS, SASEGT.

The gene calls are TRBV19 and TRBJ2-2; D gene ambiguous. The CDR3 extends over 14 amino acids. The germline V and J ends were trimmed by 3 bases and 6 bases, with 11 bases remaining between them. The V gene's germline CDR1 is LNHDA and CDR2 SQIVND (reference sequence). The CDR3 protein is CASSIIPGSGELFF. In nucleotides, the CDR3 is TGTGCCAGTAGTATCATCCCCGGGTCCGGGGAGCTGTTTTTT.

The chain recombines TRBV13 with TRBJ2-2, with unresolved D. The V end was cut by 4 bases, the J end by 3 bases, with 9 bases between. Germline CDR1 is PRHDT and CDR2 is FYEKMQ (reference sequence). The length of the CDR3 is 14 residues. Here the CDR3 reads CASSSRLYTGELFF. CDR3 sequence (DNA): TGTGCCAGCAGCTCCCGACTGTACACCGGGGAGCTGTTTTTT.

The V gene is TRBV27, the J gene TRBJ2-7; D is uncertain. This CDR3 spans 15 amino acids. V lost 2 bases and J 0 bases, leaving 11 bases between the germline ends. CDR1 is MNHEY, CDR2 SMNVEV, per germline (reference sequence). The CDR3 sequence: CASSLVGLSSYEQYF. CDR3 in DNA: TGTGCCAGCAGTTTAGTAGGGTTAAGCTCCTACGAGCAGTACTTC.

The V call is TRBV4-3, the J call TRBJ1-2, with D possibly matching TRBD1 (5 bases). CDR3 length equals 15 residues. Germline loops: CDR1 LGHNA, CDR2 YSLEER. Trimming stripped 0 bases from V and 3 bases from J, with 11 bases between. The CDR3: CASSQDGPGDYGYTF. The DNA of the CDR3 is TGCGCCAGCAGCCAAGATGGGCCGGGGGACTATGGCTACACCTTC.

CDR3 in DNA: TGTGCCAGCAGTTACGGGTGGGAGTCCTACAATGAGCAGTTCTTC. Protein sequence: CASSYGWESYNEQFF. The chain combines TRBV6-5 with TRBJ2-1, with a tentative D call TRBD2 (5 bases). The CDR3 contains 15 residues. Germline loops: CDR1 MNHEY, CDR2 SVGAGI. V lost 2 bases, J lost 1 base, and 9 bases lay in between.

The chain links TRBV18 to TRBJ2-7; 8 bases line up with TRBD1. The germline CDR1 and CDR2 sequences are KGHSH and LQKENI. The CDR3 sequence is 16 residues long. J was trimmed by 3 bases and V by 3 bases; bases with no gene match: 10. As DNA, the CDR3 is TGTGCCAGCTCACCGGCTAAGGGACAGGAAAACTACGAGCAGTACTTC. It encodes CASSPAKGQENYEQYF.

A note on this clone: This CDR3 is also generated by other DNA sequences in the sample. This chain joins TRBV5-6 and TRBJ2-5; D is unclear. The V gene's germline CDR1 is SGHDT and CDR2 YYEEEE. The CDR3 runs to 13 residues. V was shortened by 0 bases and J by 5 bases, with 8 bases between the two germline ends. The CDR3 DNA is TGTGCCAGCAGCTTGGGGCATGGGGAGACCCAGTACTTC. Amino acids: CASSLGHGETQYF. Combining the CDR3 with reference TRBV5-6 and TRBJ2-5 gives the whole variable domain DAGVTQSPTHLIKTRGQQVTLRCSPKSGHDTVSWYQQALGQGPQFIFQYYEEEERQRGNFPDRFSGHQFPNYSSELNVNALLLGDSALYLCASSLGHGETQYFGPGTRLLVL.

This clone was found a few times. The chain combines TRBV2 with TRBJ1-1, with no clear D. The V and J ends lost 0 bases and 11 bases respectively, with 10 bases between them. The CDR3 consists of 12 residues. Germline-derived CDR1 and CDR2 are SNHLY and FYNNEI. The CDR3: CASSEAGWGAFF. The CDR3 region has the DNA TGTGCCAGCAGTGAAGCTGGGTGGGGTGCTTTCTTT.

The chain has TRBV4-1 and TRBJ2-7; D remains ambiguous. Germline values: CDR1 MGHRA, CDR2 YSYEKL. Trimming took 0 bases from V and 4 from J, leaving 7 bases between them. The CDR3 length is 13 residues. The DNA of the CDR3 is TGCGCCAGCAGCCAAGAGGGCAGGTACGAGCAGTACTTC. It encodes CASSQEGRYEQYF.

This sequence joins TRBV7-2 and TRBJ1-5, with a tentative D call TRBD1 (5 bases). The CDR3 extends over 18 amino acids. Germline V CDR1 and CDR2: SGHTA, FQGNSA. Between the trimmed V and J ends, which lost 1 base and 3 bases, there was a span of 19 bases. The CDR3 DNA reads as TGTGCCAGCAGCTTAGTTCCCGCCGGGACCACGCTCAATCAGCCCCAGCATTTT. Its protein is CASSLVPAGTTLNQPQHF.

The chain has TRBV5-4 and TRBJ2-3; TRBD2 matches 8 bases. Unmatched junction bases numbered 20, after V lost 4 bases and J lost 1 base. The CDR3 contains 20 residues. In germline, CDR1 is SGHNT, CDR2 YYREEE (reference sequence). The CDR3 loop reads CASSRLDIAGSFLGTDTQYF. Written as DNA, the CDR3 is TGTGCCAGCAGCCGCTTGGATATAGCGGGATCCTTTCTAGGCACAGATACGCAGTATTTT.